Listed below are T cell receptor beta chains from one sample, sequenced in a study of T cells expressing NK-cell markers. TCRdb processed the 5' RACE reads again and assigns one entry to each CDR3 protein, with no DNA. The clone table shows about 160,000 distinct CDR3 sequences, with the ten largest holding around 18%. Sequencing used blood T cells: a sorted CD56 or NKG2C T cell subset, CD4+ or CD8+ T cells, or bulk PBMC T cells (not recorded which). These receptors were taken from a woman aged 18-69 years in good health. Each CDR3 is given with its conserved first and last residue. The order of the fields is J gene, V gene, CDR3 protein.

j_call: TRBJ2-3; v_call: TRBV29-1; cdr3_aa: CSVVASGRAISDTQYF
j_call: TRBJ2-1; v_call: TRBV20-1; cdr3_aa: CSAREDPSGADNEQFF
j_call: TRBJ1-2; v_call: TRBV11-2; cdr3_aa: CASSEPGVNYGYTF
j_call: TRBJ1-3; v_call: TRBV11-2; cdr3_aa: CASSLRLDGNTIYF
j_call: TRBJ2-1; v_call: TRBV5-1; cdr3_aa: CASSQGGGRAYNEQFF
j_call: TRBJ2-7; v_call: TRBV5-1; cdr3_aa: CASSLGQVGYEQYF
j_call: TRBJ2-1; v_call: TRBV27; cdr3_aa: CASSFSNNEQFF
j_call: TRBJ1-5; v_call: TRBV15; cdr3_aa: CATSRDKGSPQHF
j_call: TRBJ2-3; v_call: TRBV5-1; cdr3_aa: CASSHRDSNTDTQYF
j_call: TRBJ2-7; v_call: TRBV18; cdr3_aa: CASSTTGRPPYEQYF
j_call: TRBJ2-1; v_call: TRBV27; cdr3_aa: CASSLWLASSYNEQFF
j_call: TRBJ2-1; v_call: TRBV20-1; cdr3_aa: CSARDRQGADEQFF
j_call: TRBJ2-6; v_call: TRBV24-1; cdr3_aa: CATRGTSGTGANVLTF
j_call: TRBJ2-3; v_call: TRBV6-5; cdr3_aa: CASSYSYGLKDTQYF
j_call: TRBJ1-3; v_call: TRBV20-1; cdr3_aa: CSALDSSSGNTIYF
j_call: TRBJ2-5; v_call: TRBV11-2; cdr3_aa: CASSEVAGGPETQYF
j_call: TRBJ2-7; v_call: TRBV10-3; cdr3_aa: CAISGQSSYEQYF
j_call: TRBJ1-6; v_call: TRBV3-1; cdr3_aa: CASSRHRELRSPLHF
j_call: TRBJ2-1; v_call: TRBV7-7; cdr3_aa: CASSTEGYNEQFF
j_call: TRBJ2-7; v_call: TRBV27; cdr3_aa: CASSLTPVGEQYF
j_call: TRBJ1-5; v_call: TRBV12-3/TRBV12-4; cdr3_aa: CASSLRWKPNQPQHF
j_call: TRBJ2-7; v_call: TRBV5-1; cdr3_aa: CASSGRDRGGEQYF
j_call: TRBJ2-1; v_call: TRBV20-1; cdr3_aa: CSAWGLAGVGEQFF
j_call: TRBJ1-6; v_call: TRBV10-3; cdr3_aa: CAISDDWKVAGRNSPLHF
j_call: TRBJ2-5; v_call: TRBV2; cdr3_aa: CASSAGQVLETQYF
j_call: TRBJ1-2; v_call: TRBV12-3/TRBV12-4; cdr3_aa: CASWDRIANYGYTF
j_call: TRBJ1-2; v_call: TRBV5-1; cdr3_aa: CASSLPGQGYGYTF
j_call: TRBJ2-7; v_call: TRBV6-5; cdr3_aa: CASSYFRTGGWTYEQYF
j_call: TRBJ1-2; v_call: TRBV6-5; cdr3_aa: CASSYTGQGATGYTF